This TCR beta chain comes out of a study of blood T cell repertoires in COVID-19 (dated by TCRdb to about 2020). Some background on the complete study: Samples from collaborators originated in the United States, Italy and Spain and spanned both the acute and convalescent phases of COVID-19. The prospective study material was composed of cDNA or gDNA derived from T cells, B-cell-depleted T cells, or PBMCs. The dataset comprised deeply sampled blood TCRbeta repertoires from subjects exposed to, actively infected with, or recovered from COVID-19. The repertoires were made available in a free public database intended to serve as a resource for research on the immune response to SARS-CoV-2. The samples were drawn from two sources: the first 160 participants of the ongoing ImmuneRACE study, and 950 to 1,500 subjects contributed by 6 global collaborators. Sample metadata almost always included a de-identified subject ID, COVID-19 status, age in years and sex. Where available, HLA class I and class II types were obtained from metadata supplied by the sample provider rather than from assay-based typing. General conclusions and limits of the study: Clinical and demographic metadata were provided uncurated, with the amount varying by source and participant.

Participants in the prospective study were aged about 18 to 90 years, lived in some 24 United States geographic areas, and enrolled through a virtual design. To assign participants to cohorts, the prospective study relied on clinical history that participants themselves reported in a screening survey and a study questionnaire. ImmuneRACE Cohort 3 recovered participants were defined by two consecutive negative NP/OP PCR tests, healthcare professional clearance, or symptom resolution. In the prospective study, whole blood, serum and a nasopharyngeal or oropharyngeal swab were collected from each participant by mobile phlebotomists. Over a 2-month period, participants in the prospective study had the option of providing additional blood draws and questionnaires. Blood samples from the prospective study were shipped frozen or at room temperature prior to DNA extraction. TCRbeta CDR3 regions were amplified from genomic DNA by means of the immunoSEQ Assay, a bias-controlled multiplex PCR. Processing in the source paper ran as follows. The number of nucleated cells in each sample was estimated from the amplification of reference gene primers within the assay. To quantify the absolute abundance of each unique TCRbeta CDR3 rearrangement, sequence reads were collapsed and filtered. For each sample, productive Simpson clonality was calculated by taking the square root of Simpson's diversity index across productive rearrangements. TCRdb carries this immuneACCESS record with in-frame sequences only. Its versions omit some clonotypes, under half of them owing to an unresolved V gene in the studies checked, with the rest unexplained. V and J calls and clone size come straight from that table; D and trimming were deduced from the DNA. The sample table contains some 160,000 clones; only one count was recorded for 80% to 85% of them. The ten largest clones capture roughly 8% of the sample.

From cysteine to phenylalanine, the CDR3 is 14 amino acids long. Just CDR3 DNA is preserved here, 42 bases in frame from base 1. The CDR1 and CDR2 encoded by the germline V gene are SGDLS and YYNGEE. Trimming takes 0 bases from V and 0 bases from J, and the germline ends sit 7 bases apart. About this clone: Its antigen remains undetermined. Base qualities are not provided; no much larger clone lies one nucleotide away.

Sequencing was done on a sample of PBMCs or T cells enriched from blood (not recorded which). The sequence links TRBV9 to TRBJ2-7, and possibly TRBD2, on 5 matching bases. This clonotype was sampled from a woman between 50 and 59 years old who had recovered from COVID-19. The bases are TGTGCCAGCAGCGTAGCGGACTTCTCCTACGAGCAGTACTTC. Its protein product is CASSVADFSYEQYF.